This T cell receptor (beta chain) was found in a study of T cell repertoires in ileal Crohn's disease. Overall study results and limits: Sorted CD8 T cells held more high-frequency clones than CD4. Compared with non-smokers, active smokers at surgery showed more clonal expansions.

This CDR3 has 14 residues. Trimming removed 2 bases from V and 9 bases from J, with 11 bases in between. CDR1 and CDR2 (germline): MNHEY, SVGAGI. Points on this clone: Its antigen is not identified.

Clones were sequenced by immunoSEQ multiplex PCR, and TCRdb holds only the in-frame ones, with some missing. The profile shows about 13,000 clones, about 82% of them singletons. V and J are TRBV6-5 and TRBJ1-6; D gene ambiguous. The clonotype was recovered from an adult with Crohn's disease. Sequenced material: ileal tissue. CDR3 in DNA: TGTGCCAGCAGTTACGAACAGAACCTTTCACCCCTCCACTTT. Its protein product is CASSYEQNLSPLHF.